Given below is one T cell receptor (beta chain) in context. The data derive from a study of CD8 T cells in Susac syndrome. About the study: Patients with Susac syndrome who were sequenced included six with active disease and fewer than 10 in remission. At blood draw, Susac syndrome patients were therapy-naive, on corticosteroids, or on intravenous immunoglobulin alone.

V was trimmed by 3 bases and J by 5 bases, leaving 17 bases between them. The CDR3 runs to 15 residues. Germline CDR1 and CDR2: SGDLS and YYNGEE. An input of roughly 0.5 to 1 ug of RNA was subjected to reverse transcription using random hexamers. Each CDR3 protein is one row after TCRdb ran MiXCR on the immunoSEQ multiplex PCR reads. The repertoire holds 100,000 to 150,000 distinct CDR3 sequences, with about 95% as singletons. The sequenced sample consisted of CD8+ T cells from PBMCs. The rearrangement joins TRBV9 to TRBJ2-5; TRBD1 might be the D (6 bases). The receptor's source is a human donor with Susac syndrome. In DNA, the CDR3 is TGTGCCAGCAGCGACGACGGACAGAGAGGGGAGACCCAGTACTTC. Amino acids: CASSDDGQRGETQYF.